This T cell receptor beta chain was documented in a study of tumor and adjacent non-tumor tissue in lung cancer. A modified ARM-PCR protocol with three rounds of nested PCR amplified TCRbeta. TCRdb re-derived calls from the multiplex PCR reads in MiXCR, one entry per CDR3 protein. Of about 110,000 distinct CDR3 sequences detected, around 80% appear once; the ten largest clones hold more than 35%. Concerning this clonotype: A clone one base away is much larger, so this may be a read error.

This sample's RNA came from whole unsorted tissue. The V and J ends lost 7 bases and 15 bases, in that order; junction bases with no gene match: 14. The CDR3 contains 13 residues. The specimen sequenced was lung tumor tissue. The V gene is TRBV12-3 or TRBV12-4, the J gene TRBJ2-1; 8 nucleotides agree with TRBD1. This TCR was recovered from a woman aged 55-69 years with non-small cell lung cancer. CDR3 residues: CASNPFQGASLFF. The DNA of the CDR3 is TGTGCCAGCAACCCATTCCAGGGGGCAAGCCTGTTCTTC.